The present entry profiles one TCR beta chain with its context. Clones were read by immunoSEQ multiplex PCR, and TCRdb kept only the in-frame ones, dropping some. The data hold over 350,000 clones, with more than 85% observed a single time. These data belong to a study of shared T cell receptors in the human thymus. Germline V gene lookup returns CDR1 SGHDT and CDR2 YYEEEE. CDR3 length: 18 amino acids. The trim removed 5 bases at V and 2 bases at J, leaving 18 bases unmatched. The chain links TRBV5-6 to TRBJ1-2, with TRBD1 matching over 7 bases. The receptor comes from a human donor. The sequenced sample was thymocytes. The CDR3 sequence is CASRRTGQASNLNYGYTF. The DNA for the CDR3 is TGTGCCAGCAGACGAACCGGACAGGCCTCCAACCTGAACTATGGCTACACCTTC.